This TCR beta chain was sequenced for a study of T cells in Graves' hyperthyroidism and ophthalmopathy. The length of the CDR3 is 14 residues. Germline CDR1 LNHNV, CDR2 YYDKDF (reference sequence). V was clipped by 0 bases and J by 8 bases, with 8 bases between them. Whole-study findings and limits: Researchers found most expanded thyroid clonotypes above 0.001 in blood as well.

This clonotype was recorded many times. Its antigen is not known. TCR beta CDR3 region amplification was performed from RNA transcripts. During a first-round RT-PCR of the TCR CDR3, the HTBI primer set was used. In TCRdb, the multiplex PCR reads were re-called with MiXCR into one record per CDR3 protein. The sample lists around 800,000 distinct CDR3 sequences; over 35% were seen once. The sequence was collected from a young man with Graves' hyperthyroidism. The source material was blood. V and J are TRBV15 and TRBJ1-6, with D possibly TRBD1 on 5 matching bases. CDR3 coding DNA: TGTGCCACCAGCAGAGATTCCAGGGATTCACCCCTCCACTTT. Protein product: CATSRDSRDSPLHF. The entire variable domain, with the rest obtained from reference TRBV15 and TRBJ1-6, is as follows: DAMVIQNPRYQVTQFGKPVTLSCSQTLNHNVMYWYQQKSSQAPKLLFHYYDKDFNNEADTPDNFQSRRPNTSFCFLDIRSPGLGDTAMYLCATSRDSRDSPLHFGNGTRLTVT.